Detailed here is one TCR beta chain. These data originate in a study of STAT5B mutations in CD4+ large granular lymphocyte leukemia. Data came from immunoSEQ multiplex PCR; TCRdb stores just in-frame clones and leaves some out. The sample lists more than 35,000 clones, roughly 85% occurring once. This CDR3 has 16 amino acids. With 3 bases clipped from V and 0 bases from J, the junction kept 5 bases outside the gene matches. Germline values: CDR1 MDHEN, CDR2 SYDVKM. The sample comprised CD4+ T cells from blood buffy coats. The clonotype originates from a human donor in good health. V usage is TRBV28 and J usage is TRBJ1-3, with 7 bases aligning to TRBD1. CDR3 coding DNA: TGTGCCAGCAGTTTGAGGGGGCTGGCCTCTGGAAACACCATATATTTT. It specifies CASSLRGLASGNTIYF.